These 17 T cell receptor beta chains originate from one sample sequenced in a study of control samples from healthy donors and cancer patients (TCRdb year 2020). Library method: the immunoSEQ multiplex PCR assay. TCRdb provides this immuneACCESS table in a form limited to in-frame rearrangements. Some clones are lacking; in checked studies, under half of them reflect an unresolved V gene, and why the rest are absent is not known. This sample lists roughly 170,000 clones; about 91% were detected once. In total, the top ten clones hold 2% to 2.5% of the sample. Sequenced sample: blood. Source of these receptors: a woman aged 40 to 50 in good health.

The V gene is TRBV5-6, the J gene TRBJ1-6; D perhaps matches TRBD1 (5 bases). CDR1 is SGHDT and CDR2 is YYEEEE in the germline V gene. CDR3 length: 15 residues. Trimming shortened V by 0 bases and J by 8 bases, and 12 bases separated the two germline ends. The CDR3 bases are TGTGCCAGCAGCTTGGAGAGGGGTCCCCATTCACCCCTCCACTTT. It translates to CASSLERGPHSPLHF.

This chain uses TRBV5-1 with TRBJ2-3; perhaps TRBD2 as D (5 bases). Trimming took 3 bases from V and 6 from J, leaving 11 bases between them. This CDR3 comprises 13 residues. Germline V gives CDR1 SGHRS, CDR2 YFSETQ. The CDR3 bases are TGCGCCAGCAGCTCTCCTGGGGAGGATACGCAGTATTTT. This gives the protein CASSSPGEDTQYF. Supplemented by reference TRBV5-1 and TRBJ2-3, the full variable domain reads KAGVTQTPRYLIKTRGQQVTLSCSPISGHRSVSWYQQTPGQGLQFLFEYFSETQRNKGNFPGRFSGRQFSNSRSEMNVSTLELGDSALYLCASSSPGEDTQYFGPGTRLTVL.

The rearrangement links TRBV6-5 to TRBJ1-2, with 7 bases aligning to TRBD1. From germline, CDR1 is MNHEY and CDR2 SVGAGI. Trimming cost V 6 bases and J 4 bases; bases outside gene matches: 8. The CDR3 runs to 14 residues. CDR3 sequence: CASSLGTASYGYTF. CDR3 nucleotide sequence: TGTGCCAGCAGCCTAGGGACAGCAAGCTATGGCTACACCTTC.

In regard to this clone: This same CDR3 is encoded by further DNA sequences in the sample. This chain connects TRBV5-1 to TRBJ1-1; D is undetermined. The CDR3 length is 13 residues. The V end was cut by 0 bases, the J end by 1 base, with 4 bases between. The germline V gene encodes CDR1 SGHRS and CDR2 YFSETQ. The CDR3 reads CASSLGPNTEAFF. The CDR3 bases are TGCGCCAGCAGCTTGGGACCGAACACTGAAGCTTTCTTT.

The chain joins TRBV6-1 to TRBJ2-3, with 7 bases fitting TRBD2. CDR1 and CDR2 from the germline V gene are MNHNS and SASEGT. The V segment lost 2 bases and the J segment 2 bases; nucleotides outside the gene matches: 10. This CDR3 comprises 17 residues. The CDR3 DNA reads as TGTGCCAGCAGTGAAAGGGAGGGCGGGGGATACACAGATACGCAGTATTTT. It specifies CASSEREGGGYTDTQYF.

The chain uses TRBV5-1 and TRBJ1-1; the D gene is possibly TRBD1 (5 bases). There are 18 residues in the CDR3. V was cut by 4 bases and J by 1 base, with 23 bases left in between. Germline V gives CDR1 SGHRS, CDR2 YFSETQ. The CDR3 loop is CASSPSGTTITPNTEAFF. CDR3 sequence (DNA): TGCGCCAGCAGCCCGAGCGGGACTACCATCACGCCGAACACTGAAGCTTTCTTT.

The gene calls are TRBV12-3 or TRBV12-4 and TRBJ2-1; D remains unclear. CDR3 length: 11 amino acids. V dropped 5 bases and J dropped 9 bases, with 8 bases sitting between them. CDR3 in amino acids: CASSVVGEQFF. As DNA, the CDR3 is TGTGCCAGCAGTGTAGTAGGTGAGCAGTTCTTC.

The chain carries TRBV4-2 and TRBJ2-3, with 11 nucleotides matching TRBD2. This CDR3 has 19 amino acids. The junction had 11 bases not matched to a gene; V was cut back by 0 bases and J by 3 bases. The germline CDR1 and CDR2 sequences are LGHNA and YNFKEQ. CDR3 in amino acids: CASSQDSPLAGGQTDTQYF. The CDR3 DNA sequence: TGTGCCAGCAGCCAAGACAGTCCGCTAGCGGGGGGCCAGACAGATACGCAGTATTTT.

The chain recombines TRBV7-6 with TRBJ2-7, with D perhaps assigned TRBD1 or TRBD2 (5 bases each). The germline CDR1 and CDR2 sequences are SGHVS and FNYEAQ. V lost 4 bases and J 6 bases, leaving 16 bases between the germline ends. The CDR3 contains 14 residues. The CDR3 sequence is CASSSSLVGTEQYF. For the CDR3, the DNA is TGTGCCAGCAGCTCCTCCTTGGTCGGGACCGAGCAGTACTTC.

The chain combines TRBV7-8 with TRBJ2-5, with TRBD1 identical over 10 bases. The CDR3 consists of 16 residues. Germline V CDR1 and CDR2: SGHVS, FQNEAQ. V dropped 5 bases and J dropped 2; count of bases not matched to a gene: 8. CDR3 in DNA: TGTGCCAGCAGCCCGCGGCGGGACAGGGGTCAAGAGACCCAGTACTTC. Translation gives CASSPRRDRGQETQYF.

To note about this clone: The sample contains more than one DNA sequence encoding this CDR3. The rearrangement links TRBV6-5 to TRBJ2-1; D ambiguous. The CDR3 totals 13 residues. The V gene lost 3 bases and the J gene lost 5 bases, with 8 bases spanning the gap. The V gene's germline CDR1 is MNHEY and CDR2 SVGAGI. The CDR3 DNA is TGTGCCAGCAGTTATGGCGGAAACAATGAGCAGTTCTTC. Its protein product is CASSYGGNNEQFF.

The gene calls are TRBV20-1 and TRBJ2-1; 8 bases match TRBD2. Trimming cost V 3 bases and J 6 bases; bases outside gene matches: 13. Germline assignment: CDR1 DFQATT and CDR2 SNEGSKA (reference sequence). There are 16 residues in the CDR3. As DNA, the CDR3 is TGCAGTGCTAGTTCGGCCCAAGCGGGGGATGGCAATGAGCAGTTCTTC. Protein: CSASSAQAGDGNEQFF.

The chain recombines TRBV9 with TRBJ1-1, with D unresolved. The CDR3 consists of 13 residues. The V end was cut by 0 bases, the J end by 6 bases, with 9 bases between. Germline V gene sequence: CDR1 SGDLS, CDR2 YYNGEE. The CDR3 sequence is CASSVEPGAEAFF. The CDR3 nucleotides are TGTGCCAGCAGCGTAGAGCCTGGGGCTGAAGCTTTCTTT.

The CDR3 protein is CASSGQGVPNEKLFF. Here the CDR3 DNA reads TGCGCCAGCAGCGGGCAGGGGGTGCCTAATGAAAAACTGTTTTTT. The V call is TRBV5-1, the J call TRBJ1-4, with 7 bases aligning to TRBD1. Germline CDR1 SGHRS, CDR2 YFSETQ. The V gene end was trimmed by 4 bases and the J gene end by 3 bases; junction bases not matched to a gene: 6. The CDR3 spans 15 residues.

This chain links TRBV7-7 with TRBJ2-1; D remains ambiguous. The CDR3 extends over 16 amino acids. The ends were cut back, 3 bases at V and 0 bases at J, with 12 bases in the middle. In germline, CDR1 is SSHAT, CDR2 FNYEAQ (reference sequence). The CDR3 protein is CASSFRSSDSYNEQFF. In DNA form, the CDR3 reads TGTGCCAGCAGCTTTCGGTCGAGTGACTCCTACAATGAGCAGTTCTTC.

The chain employs TRBV11-2 and TRBJ1-1; 7 bases agree with TRBD1. Trimming removed 4 bases from V and 7 bases from J; junction bases left unmatched: 12. CDR3 size: 15 residues. Looked up from germline, CDR1 is SGHAT and CDR2 is FQNNGV. The CDR3 region is CASSSSPGQLIEAFF. DNA of the CDR3: TGTGCCAGCAGCTCTAGCCCGGGACAGCTAATTGAAGCTTTCTTT.

CDR3 sequence reads: CASSTARDEQFF. In nucleotides, the CDR3 is TGTGCCAGCAGCACAGCCAGGGATGAGCAGTTCTTC. The chain links TRBV7-2 to TRBJ2-1; D might be TRBD1 (5 bases). V lost 5 bases and J 8 bases, leaving 10 bases between the germline ends. Germline V gene lookup returns CDR1 SGHTA and CDR2 FQGNSA. The CDR3 totals 12 residues.